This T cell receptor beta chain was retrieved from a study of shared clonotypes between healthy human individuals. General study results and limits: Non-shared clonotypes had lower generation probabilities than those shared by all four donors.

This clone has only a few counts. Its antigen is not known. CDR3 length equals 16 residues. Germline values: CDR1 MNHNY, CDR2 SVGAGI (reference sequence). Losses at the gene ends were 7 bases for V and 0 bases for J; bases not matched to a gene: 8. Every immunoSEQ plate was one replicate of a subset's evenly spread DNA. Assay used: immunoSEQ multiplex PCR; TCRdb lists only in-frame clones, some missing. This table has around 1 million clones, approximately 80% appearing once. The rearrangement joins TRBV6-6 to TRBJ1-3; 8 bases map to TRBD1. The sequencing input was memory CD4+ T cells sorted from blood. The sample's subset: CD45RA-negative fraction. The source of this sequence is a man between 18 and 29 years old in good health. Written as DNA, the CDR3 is TGTGCCAGCACTTTGACAGGGGCAAACTCTGGAAACACCATATATTTT. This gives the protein CASTLTGANSGNTIYF.